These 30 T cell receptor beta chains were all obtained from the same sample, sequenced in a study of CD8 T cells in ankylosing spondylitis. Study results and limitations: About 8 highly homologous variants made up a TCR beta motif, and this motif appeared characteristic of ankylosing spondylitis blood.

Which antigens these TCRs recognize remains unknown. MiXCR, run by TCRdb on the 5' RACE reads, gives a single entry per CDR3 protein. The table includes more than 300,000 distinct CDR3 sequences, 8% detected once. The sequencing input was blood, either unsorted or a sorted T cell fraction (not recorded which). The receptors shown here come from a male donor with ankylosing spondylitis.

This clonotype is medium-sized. CDR3 loop: CASSWPGPNYEQYF. The CDR3 nucleotides are TGTGCCAGCAGCTGGCCGGGACCTAACTACGAGCAGTACTTC. This chain uses TRBV5-6 with TRBJ2-7, with D perhaps matching TRBD1 or TRBD2 (5 bases each). From germline, CDR1 is SGHDT and CDR2 YYEEEE. V was trimmed by 3 bases and J by 3 bases, leaving 13 bases between them. This CDR3 is built from 14 residues.

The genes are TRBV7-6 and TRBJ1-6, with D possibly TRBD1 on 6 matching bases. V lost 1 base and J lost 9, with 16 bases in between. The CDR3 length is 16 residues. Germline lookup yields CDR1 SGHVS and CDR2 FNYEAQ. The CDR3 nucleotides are TGTGCCAGCAGCTTAGGTCGGCAGGGGTCCGCTTCACCCCTCCACTTT. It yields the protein CASSLGRQGSASPLHF.

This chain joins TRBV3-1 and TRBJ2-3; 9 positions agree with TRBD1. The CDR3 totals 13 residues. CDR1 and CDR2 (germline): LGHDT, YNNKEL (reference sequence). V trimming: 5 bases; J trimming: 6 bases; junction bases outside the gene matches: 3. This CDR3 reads CASSWTGADTQYF. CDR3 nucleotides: TGTGCCAGCAGCTGGACAGGGGCGGATACGCAGTATTTT.

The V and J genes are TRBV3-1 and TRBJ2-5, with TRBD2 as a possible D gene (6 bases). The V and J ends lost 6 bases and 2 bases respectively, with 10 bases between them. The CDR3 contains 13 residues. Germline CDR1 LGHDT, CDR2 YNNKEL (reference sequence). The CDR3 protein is CASSTGEQETQYF. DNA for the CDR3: TGTGCCAGCAGTACGGGGGAACAAGAGACCCAGTACTTC.

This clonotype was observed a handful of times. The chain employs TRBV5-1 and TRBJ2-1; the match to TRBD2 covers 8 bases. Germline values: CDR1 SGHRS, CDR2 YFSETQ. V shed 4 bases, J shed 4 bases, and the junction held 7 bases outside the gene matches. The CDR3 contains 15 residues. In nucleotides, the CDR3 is TGCGCCAGCAGCCTGGAGGTAGCGGGATACAATGAGCAGTTCTTC. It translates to CASSLEVAGYNEQFF.

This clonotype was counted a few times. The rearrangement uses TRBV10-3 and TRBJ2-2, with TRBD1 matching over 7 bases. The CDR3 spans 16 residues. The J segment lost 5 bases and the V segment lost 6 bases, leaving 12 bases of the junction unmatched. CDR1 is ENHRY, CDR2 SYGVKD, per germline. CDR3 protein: CAISLNRDSKTGELFF. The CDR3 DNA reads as TGTGCCATCAGCCTCAACCGGGACAGTAAAACCGGGGAGCTGTTTTTT.

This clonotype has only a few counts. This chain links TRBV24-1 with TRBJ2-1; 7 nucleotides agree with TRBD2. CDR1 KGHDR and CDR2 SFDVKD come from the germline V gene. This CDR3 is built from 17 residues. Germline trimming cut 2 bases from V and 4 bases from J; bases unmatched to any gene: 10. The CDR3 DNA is TGTGCCACCAGTGATTCATCCCTAGCGGACGGGTACAATGAGCAGTTCTTC. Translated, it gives CATSDSSLADGYNEQFF.

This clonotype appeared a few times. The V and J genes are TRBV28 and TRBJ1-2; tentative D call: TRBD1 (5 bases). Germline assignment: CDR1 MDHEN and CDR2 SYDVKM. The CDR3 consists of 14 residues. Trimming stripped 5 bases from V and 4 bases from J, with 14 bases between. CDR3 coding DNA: TGTGCCAGCAGTCCCCTGGGTCAGGGCTATGGCTACACCTTC. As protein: CASSPLGQGYGYTF.

The CDR3 sequence: CASRLGGNNEQFF. Written as DNA, the CDR3 is TGCGCCAGCAGGCTTGGGGGGAACAATGAGCAGTTCTTC. V is TRBV5-1 and J is TRBJ2-1, with a tentative D call TRBD2 (6 bases). The CDR3 is made up of 13 amino acids. CDR1 and CDR2 from the germline V gene are SGHRS and YFSETQ. V lost 5 bases to trimming and J lost 5 bases, with 11 bases between them.

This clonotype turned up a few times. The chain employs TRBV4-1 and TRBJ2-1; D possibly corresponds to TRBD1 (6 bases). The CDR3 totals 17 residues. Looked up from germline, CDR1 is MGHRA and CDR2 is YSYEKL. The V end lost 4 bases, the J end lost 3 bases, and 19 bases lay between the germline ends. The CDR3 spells CASSRPQGSPGYNEQFF. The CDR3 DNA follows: TGCGCCAGCAGCCGGCCACAGGGCTCGCCGGGCTACAATGAGCAGTTCTTC.

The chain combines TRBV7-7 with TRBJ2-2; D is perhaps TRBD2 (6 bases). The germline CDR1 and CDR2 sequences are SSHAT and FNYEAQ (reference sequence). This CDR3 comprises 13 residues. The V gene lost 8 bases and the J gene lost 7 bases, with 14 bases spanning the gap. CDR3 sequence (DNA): TGTGCCAGCGTGGGGGGTTCGCGCGGGGAGCTGTTTTTT. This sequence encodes CASVGGSRGELFF.

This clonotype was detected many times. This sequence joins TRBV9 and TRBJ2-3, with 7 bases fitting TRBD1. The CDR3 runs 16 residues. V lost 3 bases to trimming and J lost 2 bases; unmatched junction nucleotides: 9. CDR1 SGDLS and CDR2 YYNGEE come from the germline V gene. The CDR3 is CASSGRDREFTDTQYF. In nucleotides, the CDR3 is TGTGCCAGCAGCGGCCGGGACAGAGAATTCACAGATACGCAGTATTTT.

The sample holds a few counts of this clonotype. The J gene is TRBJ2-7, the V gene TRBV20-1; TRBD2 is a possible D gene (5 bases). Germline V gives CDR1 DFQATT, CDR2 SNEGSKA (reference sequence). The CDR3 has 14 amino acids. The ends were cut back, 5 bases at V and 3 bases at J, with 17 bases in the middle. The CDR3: CSAYRDPELYEQYF. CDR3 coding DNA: TGCAGTGCTTACCGGGATCCCGAACTCTACGAGCAGTACTTC.

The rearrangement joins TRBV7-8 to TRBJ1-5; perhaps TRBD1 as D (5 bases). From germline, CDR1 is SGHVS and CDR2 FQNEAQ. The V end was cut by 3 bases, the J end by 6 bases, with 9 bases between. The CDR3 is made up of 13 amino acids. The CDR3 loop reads CASSFQGIQPQHF. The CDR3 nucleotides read TGTGCCAGCAGCTTCCAGGGTATTCAGCCCCAGCATTTT. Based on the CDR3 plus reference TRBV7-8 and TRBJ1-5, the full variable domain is GAGVSQSPRYKVAKRGQDVALRCDPISGHVSLFWYQQALGQGPEFLTYFQNEAQLDKSGLPSDRFFAERPEGSVSTLKIQRTQQEDSAVYLCASSFQGIQPQHFGDGTRLSIL.

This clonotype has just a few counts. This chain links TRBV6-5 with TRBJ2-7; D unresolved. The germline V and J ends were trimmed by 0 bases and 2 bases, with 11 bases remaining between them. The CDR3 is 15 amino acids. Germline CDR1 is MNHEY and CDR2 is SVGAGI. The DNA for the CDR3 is TGTGCCAGCAGTTACTCGATAGGCTGGACCTACGAGCAGTACTTC. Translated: CASSYSIGWTYEQYF.

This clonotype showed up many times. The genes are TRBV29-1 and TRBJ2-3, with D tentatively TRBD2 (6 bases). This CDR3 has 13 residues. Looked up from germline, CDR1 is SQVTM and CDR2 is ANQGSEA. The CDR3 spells CSALDGRRETQYF. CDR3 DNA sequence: TGCAGTGCCCTCGACGGACGGAGGGAAACGCAGTATTTT.

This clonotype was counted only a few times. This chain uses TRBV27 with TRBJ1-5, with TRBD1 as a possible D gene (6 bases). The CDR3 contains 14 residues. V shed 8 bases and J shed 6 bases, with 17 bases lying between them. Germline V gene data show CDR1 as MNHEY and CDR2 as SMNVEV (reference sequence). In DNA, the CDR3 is TGTGCCAGCCGCCTGCCAAGAGGGGGTCAGCCCCAGCATTTT. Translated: CASRLPRGGQPQHF.

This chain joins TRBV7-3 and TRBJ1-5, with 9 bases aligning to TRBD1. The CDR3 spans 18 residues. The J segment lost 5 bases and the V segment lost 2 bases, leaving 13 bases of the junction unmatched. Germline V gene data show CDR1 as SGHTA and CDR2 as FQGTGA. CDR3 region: CASSLEDRGSGGYQPQHF. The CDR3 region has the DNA TGTGCCAGCAGCTTAGAAGACAGGGGGTCGGGTGGGTATCAGCCCCAGCATTTT.

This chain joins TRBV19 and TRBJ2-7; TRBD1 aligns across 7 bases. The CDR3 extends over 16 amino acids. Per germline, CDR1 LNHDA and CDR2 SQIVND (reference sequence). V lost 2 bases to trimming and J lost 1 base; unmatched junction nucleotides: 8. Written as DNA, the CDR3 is TGTGCCAGTAGTATACCCCCCGGGACAGATTCCTACGAGCAGTACTTC. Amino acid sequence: CASSIPPGTDSYEQYF.

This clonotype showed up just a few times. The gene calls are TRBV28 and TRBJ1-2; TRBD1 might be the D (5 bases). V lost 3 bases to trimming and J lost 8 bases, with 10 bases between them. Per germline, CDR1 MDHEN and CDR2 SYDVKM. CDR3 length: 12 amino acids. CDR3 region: CASSLGGVGYTF. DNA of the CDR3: TGTGCCAGCAGTTTGGGAGGGGTCGGCTACACCTTC.

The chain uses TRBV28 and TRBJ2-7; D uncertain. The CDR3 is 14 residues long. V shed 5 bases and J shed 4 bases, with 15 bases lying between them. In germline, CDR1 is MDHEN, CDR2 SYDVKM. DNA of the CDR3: TGTGCCAGCAGTCCGATTCGAGGCCCATACGAGCAGTACTTC. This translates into CASSPIRGPYEQYF.

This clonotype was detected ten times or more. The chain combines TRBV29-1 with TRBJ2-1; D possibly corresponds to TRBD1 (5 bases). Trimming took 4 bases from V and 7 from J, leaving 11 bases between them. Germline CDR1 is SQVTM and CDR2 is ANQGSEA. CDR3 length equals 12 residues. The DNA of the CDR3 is TGCAGCGTTGGGACATGGGTGAATGAGCAGTTCTTC. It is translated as CSVGTWVNEQFF.

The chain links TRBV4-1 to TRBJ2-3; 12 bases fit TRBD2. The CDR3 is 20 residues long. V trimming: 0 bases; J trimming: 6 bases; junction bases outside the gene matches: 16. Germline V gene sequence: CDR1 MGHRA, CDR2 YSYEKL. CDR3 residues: CASSQEGKPRLAGVADTQYF. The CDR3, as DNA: TGCGCCAGCAGCCAAGAAGGGAAGCCCCGACTAGCGGGGGTAGCGGATACGCAGTATTTT.

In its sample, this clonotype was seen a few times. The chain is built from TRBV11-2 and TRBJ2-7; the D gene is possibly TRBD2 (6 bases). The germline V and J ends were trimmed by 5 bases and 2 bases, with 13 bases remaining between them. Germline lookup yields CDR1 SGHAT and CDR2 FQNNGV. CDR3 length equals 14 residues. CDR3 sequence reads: CASSRAVAAYEQYF. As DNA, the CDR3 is TGTGCCAGCAGCCGCGCGGTAGCGGCCTACGAGCAGTACTTC.

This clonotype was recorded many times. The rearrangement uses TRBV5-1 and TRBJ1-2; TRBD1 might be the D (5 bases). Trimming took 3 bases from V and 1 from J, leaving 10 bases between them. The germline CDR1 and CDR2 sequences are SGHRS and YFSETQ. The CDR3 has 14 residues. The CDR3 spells CASSSGTDNYGYTF. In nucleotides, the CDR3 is TGCGCCAGCAGCTCCGGGACGGATAACTATGGCTACACCTTC.

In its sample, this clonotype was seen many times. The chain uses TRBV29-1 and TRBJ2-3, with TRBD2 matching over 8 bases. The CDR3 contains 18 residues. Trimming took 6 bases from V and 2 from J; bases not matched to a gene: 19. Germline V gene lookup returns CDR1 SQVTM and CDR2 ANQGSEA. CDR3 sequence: CSVGEYFRVAGSTDTQYF. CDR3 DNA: TGCAGCGTGGGGGAGTATTTTCGAGTAGCGGGGTCCACAGATACGCAGTATTTT.

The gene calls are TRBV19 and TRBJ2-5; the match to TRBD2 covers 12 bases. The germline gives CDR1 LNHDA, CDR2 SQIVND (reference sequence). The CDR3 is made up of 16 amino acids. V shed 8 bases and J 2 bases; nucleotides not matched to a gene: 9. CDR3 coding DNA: TGTGCCAGTCGACTAGCGGGAGATCCGGCACAAGAGACCCAGTACTTC. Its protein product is CASRLAGDPAQETQYF. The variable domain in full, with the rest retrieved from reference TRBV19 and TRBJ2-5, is DGGITQSPKYLFRKEGQNVTLSCEQNLNHDAMYWYRQDPGQGLRLIYYSQIVNDFQKGDIAEGYSVSREKKESFPLTVTSAQKNPTAFYLCASRLAGDPAQETQYFGPGTRLLVL.

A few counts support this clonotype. The CDR3 region has the DNA TGTGCCAGCTCACGGGGACAGGGCGAAAGCCAGCCCCAGCATTTT. Translation: CASSRGQGESQPQHF. This rearrangement joins TRBV18 to TRBJ1-5, with TRBD1 identical over 9 bases. Trimming at V came to 4 bases and at J to 7 bases, leaving 8 bases not matched to a gene. The CDR3 totals 15 residues. Germline V gene lookup returns CDR1 KGHSH and CDR2 LQKENI.

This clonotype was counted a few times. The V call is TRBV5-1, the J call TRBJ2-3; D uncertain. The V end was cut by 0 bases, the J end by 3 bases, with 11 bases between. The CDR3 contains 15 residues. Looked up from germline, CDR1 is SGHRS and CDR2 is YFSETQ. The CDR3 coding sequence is TGCGCCAGCAGCTTGGTCCGGTCCAGAACAGATACGCAGTATTTT. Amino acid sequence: CASSLVRSRTDTQYF.

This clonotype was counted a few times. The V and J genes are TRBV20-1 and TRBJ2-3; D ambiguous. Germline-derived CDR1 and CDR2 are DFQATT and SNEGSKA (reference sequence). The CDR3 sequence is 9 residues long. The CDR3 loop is CRVGDTQYF. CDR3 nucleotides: TGCAGGGTAGGAGATACGCAGTATTTT.